This T cell receptor beta chain is drawn from a study of blood T cells in healthy people across ages. Only one count was recorded for this clonotype. One end of the junction varies from germline; a read error may be responsible. This CDR3 contains 15 residues. Per germline, CDR1 LGHNA and CDR2 YSLEER. A second PCR of 7 to 11 cycles used a sample-barcoded 5' primer and a J-beta primer mix. TCRdb passed the 5' RACE reads through MiXCR, listing each CDR3 protein once. This table holds some 780,000 distinct CDR3 sequences, roughly 56% found once. The chain uses TRBV4-3 and TRBJ2-7, with 7 nucleotides matching TRBD1. This clonotype was sampled from a middle-aged man in good health. The sample was blood. The CDR3 spells CAGSQEWDRDCEQYF. The CDR3, as DNA: TGCGCCGGCAGCCAAGAGTGGGACAGAGACTGCGAGCAGTACTTC.